This record covers a single T cell receptor beta chain. Its recognized antigen is unknown. Qualities for individual bases were not recorded, and no much larger clone is one base off. This sample is drawn from a study of blood T cells in healthy people across ages (dated by TCRdb to the mid-2010s). About the full investigation: Template switching captured roughly one uniquely barcoded TCR beta cDNA molecule per two T cells in model experiments. The study analyzed two additional independent replicas of 1 million unique cDNA reads from the same blood draw for two donors, one aged 18 to 30 and one aged 80 or older. The donors were split into four age groups: young (average 16 years), middle-aged (39), aged (around 67) and long-lived (roughly 86). To avoid experimental bias, donors of different ages were distributed randomly across sequencing lanes. The study measured age-related changes in TCR beta repertoire diversity using deep sequencing normalized with unique cDNA molecular identifiers. Overall study results and their limits: As age increased, observed TCR beta diversity per million T cells dropped in a roughly linear way, and a significant reduction was already evident by age 40. Estimates of total diversity based on one million sequenced T cells were regarded as lower bounds and as underestimates. Compared with the aged group, the long-lived group had more naive CD4+ T cells, fewer expanded clones and increased TCR diversity, a pattern suggesting age selection. Because the CMV infection status of the donors was unknown, age-related changes in expanded clonotypes may potentially have been confounded. Bulk unsorted PBMC profiling prevented conclusive comparison of naive and antigen-experienced compartments. There was a strong correlation between observed TCR beta diversity and the percentage of naive T cells measured by flow cytometry.

Library prep was done by 5' RACE. Sequenced on an Illumina HiSeq 2500. A second PCR of about 6 to 11 cycles was performed with a sample-barcoded 5' primer and a J-beta primer mix. A template-switch 5' adaptor carrying 12 random nucleotides introduced a unique molecular identifier onto each TCR beta cDNA molecule. At least 2.5 million CDR3-containing paired-end reads were obtained from each sample. The Mint cDNA synthesis kit, primed by a TRBC-specific oligonucleotide, was used to synthesize first-strand cDNA from all RNA. Following uracil-DNA glycosylase treatment, a first 18-cycle PCR with universal primers M1SS and BC2_uni_R was performed on all cDNA. Processing in the source paper ran as follows. Each sample was normalized by randomly selecting 1 million high-quality reads, each carrying a distinct molecular identifier. Instead of being binned into consensus sequences, reads that shared molecular identifiers were thrown out. MiTCR, run with a Q25 quality threshold and the strictest error-elimination algorithm, handled CDR3 identification, clonotype clustering and error correction. A nonparametric unseen species model using Euler transformation provided a lower-bound estimate of total TCR beta diversity. Using fastp at Q25 and MiXCR, TCRdb reprocessed the public reads and kept productive beta chains. Entries are consolidated by CDR3 protein sequence, retaining the most common genes and DNA. The V and J calls and clone size are TCRdb's, not the authors'. The sample profile shows roughly 730,000 distinct CDR3 sequences; more than 55% of them were found once. The top ten hold more than 25% of the sample.

Systemically healthy Caucasian individuals from Russia, some 36 in total and aged about 6 to 95 years, were included as donors. About 9.8 milliliters of peripheral blood were drawn from each donor into EDTA-treated Vacutainer tubes. Ficoll-Paque density-gradient centrifugation was used to isolate PBMCs, with at least 6 million obtained per sample. Trizol reagent was used to extract total RNA from the PBMCs, yielding at least 5 micrograms per sample. For every donor, flow cytometry on a PBMC aliquot measured the percentage of naive CD45RAhigh/CD27high T cells. Via the germline V gene, CDR1 is SQVTM and CDR2 ANQGSEA. Germline trimming: 5 bases from V, 1 base from J; junction bases outside gene matches: 4. Its CDR3 holds 13 amino acids, cysteine through phenylalanine. The kept DNA is CDR3 alone, 39 bases in frame from the first base.

Sample: blood. This TCR derives from a man aged 35 to 55 in good health. The chain joins TRBV29-1 to TRBJ2-7, with TRBD2 matching 8 junction bases. The nucleotide sequence is TGCAGCGTTCTCCGGGAGGGATCCTACGAGCAGTACTTC. Translated, this gives CSVLREGSYEQYF.